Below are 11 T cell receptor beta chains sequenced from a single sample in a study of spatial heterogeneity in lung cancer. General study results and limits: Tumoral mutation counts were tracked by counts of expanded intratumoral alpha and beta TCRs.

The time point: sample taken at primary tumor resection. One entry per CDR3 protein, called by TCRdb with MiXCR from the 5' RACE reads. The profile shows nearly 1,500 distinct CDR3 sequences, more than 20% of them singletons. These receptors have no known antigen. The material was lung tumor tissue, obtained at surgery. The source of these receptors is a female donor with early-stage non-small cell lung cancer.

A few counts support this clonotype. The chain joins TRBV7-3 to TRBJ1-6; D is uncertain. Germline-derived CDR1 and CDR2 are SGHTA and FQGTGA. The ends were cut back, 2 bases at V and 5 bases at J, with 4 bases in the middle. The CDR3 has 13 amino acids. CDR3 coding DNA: TGTGCCAGCAGCTTACAGAATAATTCACCCCTCCACTTT. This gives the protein CASSLQNNSPLHF.

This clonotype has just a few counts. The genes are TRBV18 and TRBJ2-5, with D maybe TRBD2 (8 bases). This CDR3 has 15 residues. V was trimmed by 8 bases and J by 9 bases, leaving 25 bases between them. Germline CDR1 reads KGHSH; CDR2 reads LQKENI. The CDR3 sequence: CASGPSARGTRAQYF. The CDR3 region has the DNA TGTGCCAGCGGTCCCTCGGCCAGGGGGACTAGGGCCCAGTACTTC.

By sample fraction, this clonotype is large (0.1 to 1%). CDR3: CASSPTSGSGYTF. In nucleotides, the CDR3 is TGTGCCAGCAGCCCGACGTCGGGGTCCGGCTACACCTTC. This chain connects TRBV3-1 to TRBJ1-2; D gene ambiguous. Germline CDR1 is LGHDT and CDR2 is YNNKEL (reference sequence). This CDR3 comprises 13 residues. The V gene lost 4 bases and the J gene lost 8 bases, with 14 bases spanning the gap.

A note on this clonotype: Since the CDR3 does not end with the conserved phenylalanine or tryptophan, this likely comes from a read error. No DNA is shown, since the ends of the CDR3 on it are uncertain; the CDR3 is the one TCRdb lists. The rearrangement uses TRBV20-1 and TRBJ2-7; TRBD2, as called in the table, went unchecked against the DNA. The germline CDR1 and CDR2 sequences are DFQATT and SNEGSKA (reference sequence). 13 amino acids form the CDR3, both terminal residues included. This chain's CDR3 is CSARDGTSGRATA.

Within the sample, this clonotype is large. The CDR3 DNA reads TGTGCCAGCAGTGTTCATCCCGGGGCCTCCTACGAGCAGTACTTC. It specifies CASSVHPGASYEQYF. The chain carries TRBV2 and TRBJ2-7, with D possibly called TRBD1 or TRBD2 (5 bases each). Trimming left V 4 bases short and J 0 bases short, with 13 bases between. Germline CDR1 SNHLY, CDR2 FYNNEI. The CDR3 has 15 amino acids.

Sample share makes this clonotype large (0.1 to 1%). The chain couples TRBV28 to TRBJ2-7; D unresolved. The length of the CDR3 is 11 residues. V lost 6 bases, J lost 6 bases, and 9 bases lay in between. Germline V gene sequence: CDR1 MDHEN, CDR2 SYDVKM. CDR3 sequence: CASSSPREQYF. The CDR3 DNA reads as TGTGCCAGCAGCTCCCCCCGCGAGCAGTACTTC.

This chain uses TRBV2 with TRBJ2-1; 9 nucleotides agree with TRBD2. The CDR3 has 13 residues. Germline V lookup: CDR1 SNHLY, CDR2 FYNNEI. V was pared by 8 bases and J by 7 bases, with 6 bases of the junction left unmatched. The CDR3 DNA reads TGTGCCAGCCTCAGACTAGCGGTGAATGAGCAGTTCTTC. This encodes CASLRLAVNEQFF.

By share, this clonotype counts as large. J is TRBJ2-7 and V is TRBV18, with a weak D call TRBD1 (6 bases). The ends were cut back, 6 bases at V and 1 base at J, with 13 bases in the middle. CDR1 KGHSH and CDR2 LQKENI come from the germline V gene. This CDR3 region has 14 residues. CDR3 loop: CASSAGVGSYEQYV. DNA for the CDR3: TGTGCCAGCTCCGCAGGGGTCGGGTCCTACGAGCAGTACGTC.

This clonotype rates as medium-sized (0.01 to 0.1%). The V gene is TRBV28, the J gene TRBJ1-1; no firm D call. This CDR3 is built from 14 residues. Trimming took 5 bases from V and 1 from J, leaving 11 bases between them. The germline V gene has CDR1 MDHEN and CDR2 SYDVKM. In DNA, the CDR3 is TGTGCCAGCAGTCCGCCAGGCACGAACACTGAAGCTTTCTTT. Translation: CASSPPGTNTEAFF.

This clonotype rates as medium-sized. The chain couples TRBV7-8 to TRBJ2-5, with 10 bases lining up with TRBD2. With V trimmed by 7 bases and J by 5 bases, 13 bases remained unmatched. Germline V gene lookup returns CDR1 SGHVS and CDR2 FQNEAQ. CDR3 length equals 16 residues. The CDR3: CASTTAAGGPTETQYF. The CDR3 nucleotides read TGTGCCAGCACCACAGCAGCGGGAGGGCCCACCGAGACCCAGTACTTC.

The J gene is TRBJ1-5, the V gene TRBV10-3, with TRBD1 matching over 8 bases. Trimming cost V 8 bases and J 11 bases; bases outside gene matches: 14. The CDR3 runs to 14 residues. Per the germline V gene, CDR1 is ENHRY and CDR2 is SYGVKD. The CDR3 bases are TGTGCCATCGGGGCGGACAGGGAACGTATAGCCCAGCATTTT. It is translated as CAIGADRERIAQHF.